The 14 T cell receptor beta chains presented below share a single source sample, sequenced in a study of human T cells and chemical hapten exposure. Time point indicated: patch test 2, 6 weeks after DPC sensitization. Indicated treatment: therapeutic diphenylcyclopropenone sensitization with weekly scalp DPC. TCRdb independently ran MiXCR on the RACE reads; one entry per CDR3 protein. The repertoire holds roughly 380,000 distinct CDR3 sequences, with about 6.9% as singletons. The input for sequencing was whole blood, taken in connection with sensitization to the hapten diphenylcyclopropenone (DPC). These receptors were collected from a woman aged 18-35 years with alopecia areata. Some clones in this sample may be carry-over from other donors' samples.

CDR3 sequence: CASSPWRRRVEKLFF. The CDR3 DNA sequence: TGTGCCAGCAGCCCATGGCGGAGGCGGGTTGAAAAACTGTTTTTT. This sequence joins TRBV27 and TRBJ1-4; D unresolved. Trimming pared 6 bases from V and 7 bases from J, leaving 18 bases between. The CDR3 is 15 amino acids. The germline CDR1 and CDR2 sequences are MNHEY and SMNVEV (reference sequence).

The chain joins TRBV20-1 to TRBJ2-6; 10 bases are shared with TRBD1. CDR3 length: 17 residues. The V gene's germline CDR1 is DFQATT and CDR2 SNEGSKA (reference sequence). CDR3 nucleotides: TGCGGGAGTCAAACCGGGACAGGGGTGGTCGGGGCCAACGTCCTGACTTTC. It encodes CGSQTGTGVVGANVLTF.

This chain joins TRBV6-5 and TRBJ1-4; D might be TRBD1 (6 bases). Germline CDR1 MNHEY, CDR2 SVGAGI. Deletions cut 5 bases from V and 3 bases from J, with 13 bases between. The CDR3 consists of 15 residues. The CDR3 DNA follows: TGTGCCAGCAGTGGACTACAGGGATCTAATGAAAAACTGTTTTTT. This codes for CASSGLQGSNEKLFF.

This clonotype has ten or more counts. The chain couples TRBV4-3 to TRBJ1-6, with 9 bases identical to TRBD1. Per the germline V gene, CDR1 is LGHNA and CDR2 is YSLEER. V shed 1 base and J 8 bases; nucleotides not matched to a gene: 9. The CDR3 is 17 amino acids. The CDR3 nucleotides are TGCGCCAGCAGCCAAGTACCGGGAGGACAGGGGCATTCACCCCTCCACTTT. It is translated as CASSQVPGGQGHSPLHF.

The rearrangement uses TRBV21-1 and TRBJ2-7; the D segment call TRBD1 is taken from the table without a DNA check. TRBV21-1 is annotated as a pseudogene. CDR3 length: 16 residues. The CDR3 spells CASSKRHGGLPWEQYF. The CDR3 nucleotides read TGTGCCAGCAGCAAACGTCACGGGGGGCTTCCTTGGGAGCAGTACTTC.

Ten or more counts support this clonotype. J is TRBJ1-5 and V is TRBV24-1, with 9 nucleotides matching TRBD1. CDR1 and CDR2 from the germline V gene are KGHDR and SFDVKD. This CDR3 region has 15 residues. V trimming: 2 bases; J trimming: 4 bases; junction bases outside the gene matches: 2. The CDR3 reads CATSDSGQGNQPQHF. Written as DNA, the CDR3 is TGTGCCACCAGTGATTCGGGACAGGGTAATCAGCCCCAGCATTTT.

The chain joins TRBV11-2 to TRBJ1-3; 11 bases match TRBD1. In germline, CDR1 is SGHAT, CDR2 FQNNGV. The CDR3 runs 17 residues. V dropped 1 base and J dropped 6; count of bases not matched to a gene: 8. CDR3 sequence (DNA): TGTGCCAGCAGCTTAGTGGGGACAGGGGGAGAAGAAAACACCATATATTTT. Its protein product is CASSLVGTGGEENTIYF.

This clonotype appeared a few times. The genes are TRBV6-2 or TRBV6-3 and TRBJ1-1, with D possibly TRBD1 on 6 matching bases. The CDR3 length is 15 residues. V was cut by 8 bases and J by 1 base, with 17 bases left in between. Germline assignment: CDR1 MNHEY and CDR2 SVGEGT. The CDR3, as DNA: TGTGCCAGCCAGGGCGGGGGCGCGGGGAACACTGAAGCTTTCTTT. It codes for CASQGGGAGNTEAFF.

This chain connects TRBV7-6 to TRBJ2-3; TRBD2 agrees at 11 bases. The germline V gene has CDR1 SGHVS and CDR2 FNYEAQ. V lost 0 bases, J lost 2 bases, and 4 bases stayed unmatched. CDR3 length: 17 residues. The CDR3 DNA reads TGTGCCAGCAGCTTAGCGGGGACTAGCGGTACCACAGATACGCAGTATTTT. Translating it yields CASSLAGTSGTTDTQYF.

A note on this clonotype: A much bigger clone sits one base away, suggesting this may be a read error. V is TRBV7-6 and J is TRBJ2-7; D might be TRBD2 (5 bases). This CDR3 contains 15 residues. V was trimmed by 1 base and J by 6 bases, leaving 16 bases between them. Germline CDR1 SGHVS, CDR2 FNYEAQ. CDR3 sequence reads: CASSLGGNNPCEQYF. In nucleotides, the CDR3 is TGTGCCAGCAGCTTAGGAGGGAACAATCCCTGCGAGCAGTACTTC.

Only a few counts were recorded for this clonotype. The chain employs TRBV7-8 and TRBJ2-7; 7 nucleotides agree with TRBD1. The germline V gene encodes CDR1 SGHVS and CDR2 FQNEAQ. Unmatched junction bases numbered 7, after V lost 5 bases and J lost 3 bases. The CDR3 spans 14 residues. CDR3: CASSPRDSLYEQYF. CDR3 sequence (DNA): TGTGCCAGCAGCCCCCGGGACAGTCTCTACGAGCAGTACTTC.

In its sample, this clonotype was seen many times. In nucleotides, the CDR3 is TGTGCCACCAGTGATCCCAACAGGGGCCTTGAGCAGTTCTTC. Translated, it gives CATSDPNRGLEQFF. J is TRBJ2-1 and V is TRBV24-1; TRBD1 aligns across 7 bases. Germline V lookup: CDR1 KGHDR, CDR2 SFDVKD. This CDR3 spans 14 amino acids. V lost 3 bases to trimming and J lost 9 bases; unmatched junction nucleotides: 7.

In its sample, this clonotype was seen a few times. This chain joins TRBV7-3 and TRBJ2-1; maybe TRBD1 (6 bases). The V end lost 2 bases, the J end lost 2 bases, and 10 bases lay between the germline ends. This CDR3 is 15 amino acids long. Germline V gene sequence: CDR1 SGHTA, CDR2 FQGTGA. The CDR3 here is CASSLSRDTYNEQFF. DNA of the CDR3: TGTGCCAGCAGCTTATCACGGGACACCTACAATGAGCAGTTCTTC.

This clonotype was counted ten times or more. The chain combines TRBV6-6 with TRBJ1-2; D possibly corresponds to TRBD1 (5 bases). CDR1 is MNHNY and CDR2 is SVGAGI in the germline V gene (reference sequence). V dropped 2 bases and J dropped 1 base, with 11 bases sitting between them. CDR3 length: 15 residues. As DNA, the CDR3 is TGTGCCAGCAGTTACACACCGGGGGGTAACTATGGCTACACCTTC. It codes for CASSYTPGGNYGYTF.